A single sample gave rise to the 9 T cell receptor beta chains below, sequenced in a study of cytomegalovirus exposure and HLA in healthy donors. PCR employed 60 Vbeta and 13 Jbeta primers. Some clones are missing from TCRdb's copy, which holds only in-frame ones; the method was immunoSEQ multiplex PCR. The table lists 100,000 to 150,000 clones, 80% of them singletons, with 7.5% to 9% in the top ten. Sequences were obtained from PBMCs. Source of these receptors: a female donor in good health and CMV-seropositive.

This chain links TRBV5-4 with TRBJ2-2; 11 positions agree with TRBD1. The junction had 2 bases not matched to a gene; V was cut back by 0 bases and J by 4 bases. The CDR3 has 16 residues. Germline V lookup: CDR1 SGHNT, CDR2 YYREEE (reference sequence). CDR3 DNA: TGTGCCAGCAGCTTGGCTGGGACAGGGGGCACCGGGGAGCTGTTTTTT. Its protein is CASSLAGTGGTGELFF.

This chain links TRBV28 with TRBJ1-4; D is uncertain. The CDR3 is 14 amino acids. V lost 7 bases, J lost 1 base, and 10 bases lay in between. In germline, CDR1 is MDHEN, CDR2 SYDVKM. Here the CDR3 reads CASTVGGTNEKLFF. Here the CDR3 DNA reads TGTGCCAGCACAGTGGGAGGAACTAATGAAAAACTGTTTTTT.

The count of this clone is one. This chain joins TRBV6-1 and TRBJ1-1; 8 nucleotides align to TRBD1. V lost 6 bases and J lost 0; bases outside the gene matches: 6. Per the germline V gene, CDR1 is MNHNS and CDR2 is SASEGT. The CDR3 length is 15 residues. The chain's CDR3 is CASRSRDRLNTEAFF. CDR3 coding DNA: TGTGCCAGCAGATCAAGGGACAGGCTGAACACTGAAGCTTTCTTT.

V is TRBV6-6 and J is TRBJ2-5, with a possible D match to TRBD2 (7 bases). The CDR3 length is 15 residues. V dropped 2 bases and J dropped 4 bases, with 14 bases sitting between them. The germline V gene has CDR1 MNHNY and CDR2 SVGAGI (reference sequence). DNA for the CDR3: TGTGCCAGCAGTTACGGAGGGGGGGCCGCAGAGACCCAGTACTTC. This gives the protein CASSYGGGAAETQYF.

V is TRBV7-3 and J is TRBJ2-1; 13 bases fit TRBD2. The CDR3 extends over 16 amino acids. Trimming took 2 bases from V and 8 from J; bases not matched to a gene: 6. Germline CDR1 and CDR2: SGHTA and FQGTGA. The CDR3 coding sequence is TGTGCCAGCAGCTTAGGTGGGACTAGCGGGATCTATGAGCAGTTCTTC. As protein: CASSLGGTSGIYEQFF. Complete variable domain (other parts from reference TRBV7-3 and TRBJ2-1): GAGVSQTPSNKVTEKGKYVELRCDPISGHTALYWYRQSLGQGPEFLIYFQGTGAADDSGLPNDRFFAVRPEGSVSTLKIQRTERGDSAVYLCASSLGGTSGIYEQFFGPGTRLTVL.

This clone was detected only once. The rearrangement joins TRBV19 to TRBJ2-3; 7 nucleotides match TRBD1. Germline V gives CDR1 LNHDA, CDR2 SQIVND (reference sequence). The CDR3 is made up of 15 amino acids. Trimming cost V 5 bases and J 1 base; bases outside gene matches: 6. CDR3 DNA sequence: TGTGCCAGTAGTTCCCACAGGGGAGGCACAGATACGCAGTATTTT. Residues: CASSSHRGGTDTQYF.

Only one count was recorded for this clone. The chain uses TRBV27 and TRBJ2-7; a possible D gene is TRBD2 (6 bases). The CDR3 is 14 residues long. V was shortened by 4 bases and J by 4 bases, with 14 bases between the two germline ends. CDR1 MNHEY and CDR2 SMNVEV come from the germline V gene (reference sequence). CDR3: CASSSERELYEQYF. Here the CDR3 DNA reads TGTGCCAGCAGTTCGGAACGGGAGCTGTACGAGCAGTACTTC.

Here the CDR3 DNA reads TGTGCCAGCAGCTTAGGTCGGGGAGGACATCACCCTGTATACTTC. The encoded protein is CASSLGRGGHHPVYF. The chain couples TRBV7-9 to TRBJ2-5, with D possibly matching TRBD2 (6 bases). The ends were cut back, 1 base at V and 14 bases at J, with 23 bases in the middle. The CDR3 loop spans 15 amino acids. Germline assignment: CDR1 SEHNR and CDR2 FQNEAQ (reference sequence).

The rearrangement joins TRBV5-1 to TRBJ2-3, with 8 bases that match TRBD2. CDR3 length: 14 amino acids. Germline assignment: CDR1 SGHRS and CDR2 YFSETQ. With V trimmed by 7 bases and J by 4 bases, 8 bases remained unmatched. The CDR3 DNA reads as TGCGCCAGCGCCTCGGGGGGGAACGCAGATACGCAGTATTTT. Its translation is CASASGGNADTQYF.